The 5 T cell receptor beta chains listed next were all sequenced from one sample in a study of blood T cells in healthy people across ages. The authors ran a second PCR of 7 to 11 cycles using a sample-barcoded 5' primer and a J-beta primer mix. Via MiXCR, TCRdb re-called the 5' RACE reads, giving one row per CDR3 protein. The sample has around 500,000 distinct CDR3 sequences; 47% are singletons. The sample comprised blood. These receptor sequences come from a man older than 75 in good health.

This chain connects TRBV5-1 to TRBJ2-2; D might be TRBD1 (6 bases). CDR3 length: 14 amino acids. Germline CDR1 SGHRS, CDR2 YFSETQ. V was trimmed by 0 bases and J by 5 bases, leaving 8 bases between them. Here the CDR3 reads CASSLGDITGELFF. In nucleotides, the CDR3 is TGCGCCAGCAGCTTGGGGGACATTACCGGGGAGCTGTTTTTT. Variable domain in full (rest from reference TRBV5-1 and TRBJ2-2): KAGVTQTPRYLIKTRGQQVTLSCSPISGHRSVSWYQQTPGQGLQFLFEYFSETQRNKGNFPGRFSGRQFSNSRSEMNVSTLELGDSALYLCASSLGDITGELFFGEGSRLTVL.

Regarding this clonotype: The junction differs from germline at one of its ends, possibly a read error. This chain uses TRBV30 with TRBJ2-1; D possibly corresponds to TRBD2 (6 bases). The germline CDR1 and CDR2 sequences are GTSNPN and SVGIG (reference sequence). The CDR3 covers 13 residues. The CDR3 DNA reads as TGCGCCTGGAGGAGGGACTCAGGCAATGAGCAGTTCTTC. This sequence encodes CAWRRDSGNEQFF.

This chain joins TRBV5-5 and TRBJ2-3, with D perhaps matching TRBD2 (5 bases). CDR3 size: 14 residues. Germline loops: CDR1 SGHKS, CDR2 YYEKEE (reference sequence). The V end was cut by 6 bases, the J end by 2 bases, with 13 bases between. In DNA form, the CDR3 reads TGTGCCAGCAACGGACTCGTCTCCACAGATACGCAGTATTTT. This translates into CASNGLVSTDTQYF.

This clonotype appeared a few times. V is TRBV20-1 and J is TRBJ1-5; TRBD1 might be the D (5 bases). The CDR3 consists of 13 residues. Per the germline V gene, CDR1 is DFQATT and CDR2 is SNEGSKA (reference sequence). Trimming stripped 6 bases from V and 2 bases from J, with 11 bases between. The CDR3 DNA reads as TGCAGTGCCTGCAGGGTTGGCAATCAGCCCCAGCATTTT. It codes for CSACRVGNQPQHF.

The chain carries TRBV5-1 and TRBJ1-1; unclear D gene. The CDR3 has 15 amino acids. V lost 0 bases, J lost 4 bases, and 13 bases lay in between. Germline V gene sequence: CDR1 SGHRS, CDR2 YFSETQ. In DNA, the CDR3 is TGCGCCAGCAGCTTGGAAGGGTCCTCCTCCACTGAAGCTTTCTTT. Amino acid sequence: CASSLEGSSSTEAFF.